This passage covers 25 T cell receptor beta chains from one sample sequenced in a study of beta chain features in type 1 diabetes. General study findings and limits: TCRB CDR3s from Type 1 diabetes patients were moderately but significantly shorter in all four CD4+ subsets.

The study reverse transcribed the entire isolated RNA, so it sequenced expressed TCRB transcripts. Clones were sequenced by immunoSEQ multiplex PCR, and TCRdb holds only the in-frame ones, with some missing. The sample lists nearly 700,000 clones, 10% to 15% occurring once. No cognate antigen is known for these TCRs. The specimen was naive CD4+ T cells from blood. Receptors originate from a man aged 18 to 30 with type 1 diabetes.

This clone was recorded a few times. The rearrangement links TRBV27 to TRBJ2-5; 10 nucleotides line up with TRBD2. Germline V gene sequence: CDR1 MNHEY, CDR2 SMNVEV (reference sequence). The CDR3 totals 17 residues. Unmatched junction bases numbered 14, after V lost 5 bases and J lost 5 bases. This chain's CDR3 is CASSRTWSGGDWETQYF. The CDR3 nucleotides are TGTGCCAGCAGTCGGACCTGGAGCGGGGGGGACTGGGAGACCCAGTACTTC.

For this clone: The sample holds other DNA sequences that translate to the same CDR3. This chain joins TRBV29-1 and TRBJ1-2; D remains unclear. CDR1 and CDR2 from the germline V gene are SQVTM and ANQGSEA. The CDR3 is 11 amino acids. V was pared by 3 bases and J by 2 bases, with 4 bases between. The CDR3: CSVEENYGYTF. CDR3 DNA sequence: TGCAGCGTTGAGGAGAACTATGGCTACACCTTC.

This clone has only a few counts. This chain connects TRBV2 to TRBJ1-2, with 8 nucleotides matching TRBD1. V was clipped by 6 bases and J by 14 bases; unmatched bases: 8. The CDR3 has 11 residues. CDR1 SNHLY and CDR2 FYNNEI come from the germline V gene. The CDR3 spells CASRYGQGLTF. DNA for the CDR3: TGTGCCAGCAGGTACGGACAGGGATTGACCTTC. Full variable domain (remainder filled in from reference TRBV2 and TRBJ1-2): EPEVTQTPSHQVTQMGQEVILRCVPISNHLYFYWYRQILGQKVEFLVSFYNNEISEKSEIFDDQFSVERPDGSNFTLKIRSTKLEDSAMYFCASRYGQGLTFGSGTRLTVV.

Notes on this clone: The junction departs from germline at one end; a sequencing error may be responsible. The rearrangement joins TRBV30 to TRBJ1-2; unclear D gene. The CDR3 covers 11 residues. The germline V gene encodes CDR1 GTSNPN and CDR2 SVGIG (reference sequence). In DNA form, the CDR3 reads TGTGCCTGGAGTGTAGGGCCGGCCCTCTCCTTC. Protein product: CAWSVGPALSF. Combining the CDR3 with reference TRBV30 and TRBJ1-2 gives the whole variable domain SQTIHQWPATLVQPVGSPLSLECTVEGTSNPNLYWYRQAAGRGLQLLFYSVGIGQISSEVPQNLSASRPQDRQFILSSKKLLLSDSGFYLCAWSVGPALSFGSGTRLTVV.

As for this clone: This specimen includes other DNA sequences encoding the same CDR3. This chain links TRBV30 with TRBJ2-7; a possible D gene is TRBD2 (6 bases). Trimming removed 0 bases at V and 0 bases at J, with 9 bases between. CDR1 and CDR2 from the germline V gene are GTSNPN and SVGIG (reference sequence). The CDR3 length is 14 residues. As DNA, the CDR3 is TGTGCCTGGAGTGTCGGGGGAAGCTCCTACGAGCAGTACTTC. This codes for CAWSVGGSSYEQYF.

This clone was recorded a few times. The chain uses TRBV11-2 and TRBJ2-2; D is uncertain. Trimming pared 10 bases from V and 1 base from J, leaving 7 bases between. The CDR3 is 12 amino acids. CDR1 is SGHAT and CDR2 is FQNNGV in the germline V gene. Written as DNA, the CDR3 is TGTGCCACCACAGAGAACACCGGGGAGCTGTTTTTT. Translation: CATTENTGELFF. Filled out from reference TRBV11-2 and TRBJ2-2, the complete variable domain reads EAGVAQSPRYKIIEKRQSVAFWCNPISGHATLYWYQQILGQGPKLLIQFQNNGVVDDSQLPKDRFSAERLKGVDSTLKIQPAKLEDSAVYLCATTENTGELFFGEGSRLTVL.

This chain joins TRBV27 and TRBJ1-1; D not resolved. In germline, CDR1 is MNHEY, CDR2 SMNVEV (reference sequence). Trimming shortened V by 5 bases and J by 5 bases, and 12 bases separated the two germline ends. The CDR3 totals 13 residues. The DNA of the CDR3 is TGTGCCAGCAGTATGCGGGAGGAAACTGAAGCTTTCTTT. It encodes CASSMREETEAFF.

This clone came up a few times. The chain uses TRBV2 and TRBJ1-2; 10 bases agree with TRBD1. The CDR3 covers 14 residues. Trimming took 8 bases from V and 7 from J; bases not matched to a gene: 10. CDR1 and CDR2 (germline): SNHLY, FYNNEI. The CDR3 region has the DNA TGTGCCAGCTCTTCCGGGACAGGGGATTTTGGCTACACCTTC. Encoded protein: CASSSGTGDFGYTF.

This chain connects TRBV7-7 to TRBJ2-1, with D possibly matching TRBD1 (6 bases). Trimming cost V 5 bases and J 3 bases, with 14 bases left between them. This CDR3 spans 15 amino acids. CDR1 is SSHAT and CDR2 is FNYEAQ in the germline V gene (reference sequence). CDR3 bases: TGTGCCAGCAGCGCCACAGGGTTGGGCTACAATGAGCAGTTCTTC. Translated, it gives CASSATGLGYNEQFF.

The sample holds a few counts of this clone. Other DNA sequences in the sample encode the same CDR3. This chain connects TRBV18 to TRBJ2-1; no clear D gene. The CDR3 has 13 amino acids. Per germline, CDR1 KGHSH and CDR2 LQKENI. V was trimmed by 0 bases and J by 4 bases, leaving 4 bases between them. CDR3 nucleotide sequence: TGTGCCAGCTCACCACCGGGTTACAATGAGCAGTTCTTC. The encoded protein is CASSPPGYNEQFF.

A few counts support this clone. The genes are TRBV7-9 and TRBJ2-7; 9 nucleotides match TRBD2. CDR1 and CDR2 (germline): SEHNR, FQNEAQ (reference sequence). The CDR3 runs to 16 residues. V lost 1 base and J lost 5; bases outside the gene matches: 9. The CDR3 sequence: CASSLGRGLAGDEQYF. The CDR3 DNA sequence: TGTGCCAGCAGCTTAGGACGGGGACTAGCAGGCGACGAGCAGTACTTC.

V and J are TRBV29-1 and TRBJ1-1; 7 positions agree with TRBD1. CDR3 length: 13 residues. V shed 7 bases and J 1 base; nucleotides not matched to a gene: 6. Germline CDR1 reads SQVTM; CDR2 reads ANQGSEA. In DNA, the CDR3 is TGCAGCGCCAACGGACAGGAGAACACTGAAGCTTTCTTT. Translated: CSANGQENTEAFF.

The chain has TRBV7-8 and TRBJ1-1; 7 nucleotides match TRBD1. This CDR3 region has 16 residues. CDR1 SGHVS and CDR2 FQNEAQ come from the germline V gene. With V trimmed by 0 bases and J by 0 bases, 4 bases remained unmatched. The CDR3 coding sequence is TGTGCCAGCAGCTTAGCCGCAGGGGGAGTGAACACTGAAGCTTTCTTT. Protein sequence: CASSLAAGGVNTEAFF. The full variable domain, rest sourced from reference TRBV7-8 and TRBJ1-1, is GAGVSQSPRYKVAKRGQDVALRCDPISGHVSLFWYQQALGQGPEFLTYFQNEAQLDKSGLPSDRFFAERPEGSVSTLKIQRTQQEDSAVYLCASSLAAGGVNTEAFFGQGTRLTVV.

This clone has more than one count but fewer than ten. The chain recombines TRBV30 with TRBJ2-3; 8 bases match TRBD2. The junction had 5 bases not matched to a gene; V was cut back by 0 bases and J by 0 bases. There are 16 residues in the CDR3. The V gene's germline CDR1 is GTSNPN and CDR2 SVGIG (reference sequence). Here the CDR3 reads CAWSVLAATSTDTQYF. The CDR3, as DNA: TGTGCCTGGAGTGTACTAGCGGCTACTAGCACAGATACGCAGTATTTT. Full variable domain (rest looked up from reference TRBV30 and TRBJ2-3): SQTIHQWPATLVQPVGSPLSLECTVEGTSNPNLYWYRQAAGRGLQLLFYSVGIGQISSEVPQNLSASRPQDRQFILSSKKLLLSDSGFYLCAWSVLAATSTDTQYFGPGTRLTVL.

V usage is TRBV29-1 and J usage is TRBJ1-2, with no clear D. Germline CDR1 SQVTM, CDR2 ANQGSEA. This CDR3 region has 11 residues. The CDR3 sequence: CSYLYADGYTF. CDR3 DNA: TGCAGTTACCTTTACGCAGATGGCTACACCTTC.

There are a few counts of this clone. The chain joins TRBV19 to TRBJ2-3; 8 bases map to TRBD2. CDR3 size: 16 residues. CDR1 is LNHDA and CDR2 is SQIVND in the germline V gene (reference sequence). V was pared by 3 bases and J by 5 bases, with 10 bases of the junction left unmatched. CDR3 coding DNA: TGTGCCAGTAGTATCCGGTCGGGAGGGCTAGGAGATACGCAGTATTTT. Its translation: CASSIRSGGLGDTQYF.

This clone was observed a handful of times. The rearrangement links TRBV30 to TRBJ1-2; D not certain. Trimming left V 1 base short and J 4 bases short, with 13 bases between. The CDR3 consists of 14 residues. Per germline, CDR1 GTSNPN and CDR2 SVGIG (reference sequence). In nucleotides, the CDR3 is TGTGCCTGGAGTGGGCTAGGGAACGTCTATGGCTACACCTTC. This encodes CAWSGLGNVYGYTF.

The gene calls are TRBV10-3 and TRBJ2-1; a possible D gene is TRBD2 (6 bases). This CDR3 is 14 amino acids long. In germline, CDR1 is ENHRY, CDR2 SYGVKD. The V gene lost 4 bases and the J gene lost 5 bases, with 12 bases spanning the gap. The DNA of the CDR3 is TGTGCCATCAGTGGCCGTGGGGAGGACAATGAGCAGTTCTTC. Its protein is CAISGRGEDNEQFF.

V and J are TRBV4-1 and TRBJ2-2; D may be TRBD1 or TRBD2 (6 bases each). The CDR3 sequence is 16 residues long. Trimming cost V 0 bases and J 4 bases, with 12 bases left between them. Per the germline V gene, CDR1 is MGHRA and CDR2 is YSYEKL. The CDR3 loop is CASSQDLKGGTGELFF. In DNA, the CDR3 is TGCGCCAGCAGCCAAGATTTGAAGGGGGGCACCGGGGAGCTGTTTTTT.

The chain uses TRBV29-1 and TRBJ1-3; D remains ambiguous. The germline gives CDR1 SQVTM, CDR2 ANQGSEA. Deletions cut 0 bases from V and 1 base from J, with 13 bases between. The CDR3 is 16 residues long. The CDR3 reads CSVEDPRLGSGNTIYF. CDR3 nucleotides: TGCAGCGTTGAAGATCCGAGGCTGGGGTCTGGAAACACCATATATTTT.

The table lists this clone with a few counts. The rearrangement uses TRBV28 and TRBJ2-7; D is perhaps TRBD1 (6 bases). CDR3 length: 13 amino acids. Germline values: CDR1 MDHEN, CDR2 SYDVKM. V lost 3 bases, J lost 2 bases, and 8 bases lay in between. The CDR3 DNA is TGTGCCAGCAGTTTGGACAGCGCCTACGAGCAGTACTTC. This encodes CASSLDSAYEQYF. Drawing the rest from reference TRBV28 and TRBJ2-7, the complete variable domain is DVKVTQSSRYLVKRTGEKVFLECVQDMDHENMFWYRQDPGLGLRLIYFSYDVKMKEKGDIPEGYSVSREKKERFSLILESASTNQTSMYLCASSLDSAYEQYFGPGTRLTVT.

The table lists this clone with a few counts. The chain uses TRBV30 and TRBJ1-3, with D hard to call. There are 14 residues in the CDR3. Trimming cost V 3 bases and J 0 bases, with 9 bases left between them. In germline, CDR1 is GTSNPN, CDR2 SVGIG (reference sequence). The CDR3 reads CAWSGSTSGNTIYF. The CDR3 DNA reads as TGTGCCTGGAGCGGGTCAACCTCTGGAAACACCATATATTTT.

There are a few counts of this clone. Compared with germline, one end of the junction differs, possibly owing to a read error. This chain joins TRBV27 and TRBJ2-1; 7 bases map to TRBD1. This CDR3 is built from 13 residues. Germline V CDR1 and CDR2: MNHEY, SMNVEV (reference sequence). CDR3 amino acids: CASSFRAPGQPIF. The DNA of the CDR3 is TGTGCCAGCAGTTTTCGGGCCCCGGGACAGCCCATCTTC.

The J gene is TRBJ2-7, the V gene TRBV4-1, with unresolved D. The ends were cut back, 0 bases at V and 4 bases at J, with 13 bases in the middle. The CDR3 totals 15 residues. Germline V gene sequence: CDR1 MGHRA, CDR2 YSYEKL. The CDR3 coding sequence is TGCGCCAGCAGCCAAGAAAGGTCAGCGATTTACGAGCAGTACTTC. It yields the protein CASSQERSAIYEQYF.

The CDR3 DNA sequence: TGTGCCAGCAGCCTAGGGGTGAGGGGGCTGTACAATGAGCAGTTCTTC. It is translated as CASSLGVRGLYNEQFF. This chain links TRBV11-3 with TRBJ2-1; 7 positions agree with TRBD1. The V and J ends lost 5 bases and 4 bases, in that order; junction bases with no gene match: 11. Germline assignment: CDR1 SGHNT and CDR2 YENEEA. The CDR3 totals 16 residues.